Listed below are T cell receptor beta chains from one sample, sequenced in a study of shared clonotypes between healthy human individuals. Sequencing used immunoSEQ multiplex PCR; TCRdb keeps in-frame clones, though not all of them. The sample consists of some 2.3 million clones, 85% to 95% of them appearing once. The source material was naive CD4+ T cells from PBMCs. These TCRs come from a young man in good health. Some clones in this sample may be carry-over from other donors' samples. CDR3s include the opening cysteine and the closing phenylalanine or tryptophan. Each record gives: J gene, clone size, V gene, D gene, CDR3 DNA, CDR3 protein. The D gene is left open where the match is weak. Size tells how often a clone was seen (once, few, many) or the class of an expanded clone, and some rows leave it out.

>TRBJ2-1|NA|TRBV5-1|NA
TGCGCCAGCAGCACACGTAGGTCAGGGATAGGAAATGAGCAGTTCTTC
CASSTRRSGIGNEQFF
>TRBJ1-2|NA|TRBV6-5|TRBD1
TGTGCCAGCAGTTGGGGGACAGCGAACTATGGCTACACCTTC
CASSWGTANYGYTF
>TRBJ2-2|once|TRBV27|NA
TGTGCCAGCAGCCCCGGTGCCCGCACCGGGGAGCTGTTTTTT
CASSPGARTGELFF
>TRBJ2-2|once|TRBV28|TRBD2
TGTGCCAGCCTCCGGGGACAGGGTTGGCTAGCGGGAGGGCCGAACACCGGGGAGCTGTTTTTT
CASLRGQGWLAGGPNTGELFF
>TRBJ1-3|NA|TRBV28|NA
TGTGCCAGCAGTTTTTATACAGGGTTAAGAAACACCATATATTTT
CASSFYTGLRNTIYF
>TRBJ2-1|once|TRBV5-1|NA
TGCGCCAGCAGCTTTGGGCTCAACCCCGATGAGCAGTTCTTC
CASSFGLNPDEQFF
>TRBJ2-2|once|TRBV18|NA
TGTGCCAGCTCACCTAGGACCGGGGAGCTGTTTTTT
CASSPRTGELFF
>TRBJ2-5|NA|TRBV28|NA
TGTGCCAGCAGTTTATCCGGGACGCAACAAGAGACCCAGTACTTC
CASSLSGTQQETQYF
>TRBJ1-1|NA|TRBV5-1|TRBD1
TGCGCCAGCAGCTTGGTTGGCAGGGGGAATACTGAAGCTTTCTTT
CASSLVGRGNTEAFF
>TRBJ2-7|NA|TRBV5-4|TRBD1
TGTGCCAGCAGCTTCAGACAGGGGGGGCCCTACGAGCAGTACTTC
CASSFRQGGPYEQYF
>TRBJ2-3|NA|TRBV18|NA
TGTGCCAGCTCACCTATGCGGGCTAGCACAGATACGCAGTATTTT
CASSPMRASTDTQYF
>TRBJ2-3|NA|TRBV5-1|NA
TGCGCCAGCAGCTTGGCTACCTTCAGCGATACGCAGTATTTT
CASSLATFSDTQYF
>TRBJ2-1|NA|TRBV10-1|NA
TGCGCCAGCAGTGAGAGGTTCTTC
CASSERFF
>TRBJ2-7|NA|TRBV5-1|NA
TGCGCCAGCAGCTTGGAGTATCCGGGGGAGCAGTACTTC
CASSLEYPGEQYF
>TRBJ2-2|NA|TRBV7-2|NA
TGTGCCAGCAGCTTAGCTTCGGGAGCAATCACCGGGGAGCTGTTTTTT
CASSLASGAITGELFF
>TRBJ2-7|NA|TRBV6-1|TRBD2
TGTGCCAGCAGTGAAGCGCATGGTAGGACTAGCGGGAGGGAGGCCTACGAGCAGTACTTC
CASSEAHGRTSGREAYEQYF
>TRBJ2-1|NA|TRBV4-1|TRBD2
TGCGCCAGCAGCCAAGCCCTAGCGGGAGACAATGAGCAGTTCTTC
CASSQALAGDNEQFF
>TRBJ1-5|once|TRBV27|NA
TGTGCCAGCGGAGTTCTTAGTCAGCCCCAGCATTTT
CASGVLSQPQHF
>TRBJ1-5|NA|TRBV27|NA
TGTGCCAGCAGTTTGGATCATCGGGACAATCAGCCCCAGCATTTT
CASSLDHRDNQPQHF
>TRBJ2-1|NA|TRBV7-8|NA
TGTGCCAGCAGCTCCGGGGCGGGTCGAGATGAGCAGTTCTTC
CASSSGAGRDEQFF
>TRBJ2-5|NA|TRBV5-1|TRBD2
TGCGCCAGCAGCTTGCTGCCTAGCGGGAGTGAAGAGACCCAGTACTTC
CASSLLPSGSEETQYF
>TRBJ2-1|NA|TRBV4-3|TRBD2
TGCGCCAGCAGCCCCGGACTAGCGGGAGTAGTCAATGAGCAGTTCTTC
CASSPGLAGVVNEQFF
>TRBJ2-5|NA|TRBV7-6|NA
TGTGCCAGCAGCCAACAAGGGGGGCGAAGGCCACAAGAGACCCAGTACTTC
CASSQQGGRRPQETQYF
>TRBJ2-7|NA|TRBV7-9|TRBD1
TGTGCCAGCAGCTCGGGACAGAACATTTACGAGCAGTACTTC
CASSSGQNIYEQYF
>TRBJ2-5|NA|TRBV7-2|NA
TGTGCCAGCAGCTTAGGTCAGAGCGCACAAGAGACCCAGTACTTC
CASSLGQSAQETQYF
>TRBJ2-7|NA|TRBV19|NA
TGTGCCAGTAGCGGACGGAACTACGAGCAGTACTTC
CASSGRNYEQYF
>TRBJ2-7|once|TRBV4-2|TRBD2
TGTGCCAGCAGCCAAGCGTCTTCCCTAGCGGGAGGGCCTGGGGAGCAGTACTTC
CASSQASSLAGGPGEQYF
>TRBJ2-2|NA|TRBV19|TRBD2
TGTGCCAGTAATTCAGCGGGAGGGCCGGCGGCGCTGTTTTTT
CASNSAGGPAALFF
>TRBJ2-1|NA|TRBV29-1|NA
TGCAGCGCCCGAAATAATGAGCAGTTCTTC
CSARNNEQFF
>TRBJ1-5|once|TRBV2|NA
TGTGCCAGCACAGAGGGTTGGGGGAATCAGCCCCAGCATTTT
CASTEGWGNQPQHF
>TRBJ2-1|NA|TRBV20-1|NA
TGCAGTGGAGTAACCTACAATGAGCAGTTCTTC
CSGVTYNEQFF
>TRBJ2-7|NA|TRBV6-1|NA
TGTGCCAGCAGTGGTGGCGGCAAGATGAAGTACGAGCAGTACTTC
CASSGGGKMKYEQYF
>TRBJ1-1|NA|TRBV6-6|NA
TGTGCCAGCAGCAGGGTAAGGAACACTGAAGCTTTCTTT
CASSRVRNTEAFF
>TRBJ2-5|NA|TRBV10-3|TRBD1
TGTGCCATCAACCCAGGGGGTATGGAGACCCAGTACTTC
CAINPGGMETQYF
>TRBJ1-5|NA|TRBV27|NA
TGTGCCAGCACCCCGGGGGCGGGGATTAATCAGCCCCAGCATTTT
CASTPGAGINQPQHF